These T cell receptor beta chains were read from a single sample in a study of T cell responses to AZD1222 COVID-19 vaccine. Generated by immunoSEQ multiplex PCR, the TCRdb table keeps only in-frame clones and is missing some. The profile shows about 180,000 clones, less than 90% of them singletons. The sequencing used peripheral blood, collected on day 0 of AZD1222 vaccination. All receptors derive from an adult in good health. Both conserved end residues are part of each CDR3. Fields, in order: CDR3 length, D gene, J gene, V gene, clone size, CDR3 DNA, CDR3 protein. A D gene is named only where the DNA matches it firmly. Not every row has a clone size; where given, it reads once, few, many or a size class.

CDR3 length: 13
D gene: TRBD2
J gene: TRBJ2-2
V gene: TRBV2
clone size: .
CDR3 DNA: TGTGCCAGCGGACTAGTCGGCACCGGGGAGCTGTTTTTT
CDR3 protein: CASGLVGTGELFF

CDR3 length: 15
D gene: .
J gene: TRBJ1-5
V gene: TRBV2
clone size: once
CDR3 DNA: TGTGCCAGCAGTGAACGGCGGTATAGCAATCAGCCCCAGCATTTT
CDR3 protein: CASSERRYSNQPQHF

CDR3 length: 14
D gene: .
J gene: TRBJ2-3
V gene: TRBV7-2
clone size: once
CDR3 DNA: TGTGCCAGCAGCTTAAATGCGGGGACAGATACGCAGTATTTT
CDR3 protein: CASSLNAGTDTQYF

CDR3 length: 16
D gene: TRBD1
J gene: TRBJ1-2
V gene: TRBV11-2
clone size: many
CDR3 DNA: TGTGCCAGCAGCTTAGAGGGTGGACAGGGGCACTATGGCTACACCTTC
CDR3 protein: CASSLEGGQGHYGYTF

CDR3 length: 13
D gene: TRBD2
J gene: TRBJ2-7
V gene: TRBV7-2
clone size: .
CDR3 DNA: TGTGCCAGCAGCTCACTCCGGGGGGGCGAGCAGTACTTC
CDR3 protein: CASSSLRGGEQYF

CDR3 length: 13
D gene: TRBD1
J gene: TRBJ1-2
V gene: TRBV18
clone size: .
CDR3 DNA: TGTGCCAGCTCACCCGACAGGGACTATGGCTACACCTTC
CDR3 protein: CASSPDRDYGYTF

CDR3 length: 13
D gene: .
J gene: TRBJ2-5
V gene: TRBV7-3
clone size: .
CDR3 DNA: TGTGCCAGCAGCTCCGCAGTTAAAGAGACCCAGTACTTC
CDR3 protein: CASSSAVKETQYF

CDR3 length: 11
D gene: .
J gene: TRBJ2-7
V gene: TRBV12-3/TRBV12-4
clone size: .
CDR3 DNA: TGTGCCAGCAGTATCCTCTACGAGCAGTACTTC
CDR3 protein: CASSILYEQYF

CDR3 length: 16
D gene: TRBD2
J gene: TRBJ2-3
V gene: TRBV5-1
clone size: once
CDR3 DNA: TGCGCCAGCAGCTTGGCCGGGACTAGCCCCACAGATACGCAGTATTTT
CDR3 protein: CASSLAGTSPTDTQYF

CDR3 length: 12
D gene: .
J gene: TRBJ1-1
V gene: TRBV29-1
clone size: .
CDR3 DNA: TGCAGCGTTATAATCGGGAACACTGAAGCTTTCTTT
CDR3 protein: CSVIIGNTEAFF

CDR3 length: 15
D gene: TRBD1
J gene: TRBJ1-4
V gene: TRBV4-2
clone size: .
CDR3 DNA: TGTGCCAGCAGCCAGACAGGGACATCTAATGAAAAACTGTTTTTT
CDR3 protein: CASSQTGTSNEKLFF

CDR3 length: 11
D gene: .
J gene: TRBJ2-1
V gene: TRBV10-3
clone size: .
CDR3 DNA: TGTGCCATCAGAGGGGATAATGAGCAGTTCTTC
CDR3 protein: CAIRGDNEQFF

CDR3 length: 12
D gene: .
J gene: TRBJ1-2
V gene: TRBV19
clone size: .
CDR3 DNA: TGTGCCAGTAGAACCCAAGTGGGAGGCTACACCTTC
CDR3 protein: CASRTQVGGYTF

CDR3 length: 14
D gene: .
J gene: TRBJ1-5
V gene: TRBV2
clone size: .
CDR3 DNA: TGTGCCAGCAGTGTATATGGAGGCAATCAGCCCCAGCATTTT
CDR3 protein: CASSVYGGNQPQHF

CDR3 length: 16
D gene: TRBD1
J gene: TRBJ2-2
V gene: TRBV10-3
clone size: .
CDR3 DNA: TGTGCCATCAGGGACAGGATTACCTCGAACACCGGGGAGCTGTTTTTT
CDR3 protein: CAIRDRITSNTGELFF

CDR3 length: 16
D gene: .
J gene: TRBJ1-2
V gene: TRBV5-4
clone size: .
CDR3 DNA: TGTGCCAGCAGCCTGGGGGCCCTCACTGTTAACGGCGGCTACACCTTC
CDR3 protein: CASSLGALTVNGGYTF

CDR3 length: 13
D gene: TRBD1
J gene: TRBJ1-1
V gene: TRBV7-9
clone size: .
CDR3 DNA: TGTGCCAGCACCAGACAGGGGGACCATGAAGCTTTCTTT
CDR3 protein: CASTRQGDHEAFF

CDR3 length: 12
D gene: .
J gene: TRBJ2-1
V gene: TRBV10-3
clone size: .
CDR3 DNA: TGTGCCATCAGTGAGTCTGGGACTGAGCAGTTCTTC
CDR3 protein: CAISESGTEQFF

CDR3 length: 13
D gene: TRBD1
J gene: TRBJ1-5
V gene: TRBV30
clone size: .
CDR3 DNA: TGTGCCTGGAGTACAGGGGGGACGTGGCCCCAGCATTTT
CDR3 protein: CAWSTGGTWPQHF

CDR3 length: 14
D gene: .
J gene: TRBJ2-3
V gene: TRBV5-5
clone size: .
CDR3 DNA: TGTGCCAGCAGCTTGGTCGGGCACTTAGATACGCAGTATTTT
CDR3 protein: CASSLVGHLDTQYF

CDR3 length: 12
D gene: .
J gene: TRBJ1-1
V gene: TRBV30
clone size: .
CDR3 DNA: TGTGCCTGGTCCAGGGTGAACACTGAAGCTTTCTTT
CDR3 protein: CAWSRVNTEAFF

CDR3 length: 14
D gene: .
J gene: TRBJ2-7
V gene: TRBV6-5
clone size: .
CDR3 DNA: TGTGCCAGCAGTCACGACAGGAGTAACGACGAGCAGTACTTC
CDR3 protein: CASSHDRSNDEQYF

CDR3 length: 12
D gene: .
J gene: TRBJ1-5
V gene: TRBV12-3/TRBV12-4
clone size: .
CDR3 DNA: TGTGCCAGCAGTGCTTCTGGGCAGCCCCAGCATTTT
CDR3 protein: CASSASGQPQHF

CDR3 length: 14
D gene: .
J gene: TRBJ1-5
V gene: TRBV6-2/TRBV6-3
clone size: few
CDR3 DNA: TGTGCCAGCAGCCGAATTGACAGTGATCAGCCCCAGCATTTT
CDR3 protein: CASSRIDSDQPQHF

CDR3 length: 15
D gene: TRBD1
J gene: TRBJ1-6
V gene: TRBV10-2
clone size: .
CDR3 DNA: TGCGCCAGCACTCTAATTGGGACAGAGAATTCACCCCTCCACTTT
CDR3 protein: CASTLIGTENSPLHF

CDR3 length: 13
D gene: TRBD2
J gene: TRBJ2-1
V gene: TRBV7-8
clone size: .
CDR3 DNA: TGTGCCAGCGGGACTAGCGGGACTCATGAGCAGTTCTTC
CDR3 protein: CASGTSGTHEQFF

CDR3 length: 14
D gene: .
J gene: TRBJ2-5
V gene: TRBV5-1
clone size: .
CDR3 DNA: TGCGCCAGCAGCTCCGGCAGGGGTATGGAGACCCAGTACTTC
CDR3 protein: CASSSGRGMETQYF

CDR3 length: 13
D gene: .
J gene: TRBJ2-1
V gene: TRBV7-7
clone size: .
CDR3 DNA: TGTGCCAGCAGCTCCGGGACGAGGAATGAGCAGTTCTTC
CDR3 protein: CASSSGTRNEQFF

CDR3 length: 14
D gene: .
J gene: TRBJ1-5
V gene: TRBV3-1/TRBV3-2
clone size: once
CDR3 DNA: TGTGCCAGCAGCCTAGACAGTTACAATCAGCCCCAGCATTTT
CDR3 protein: CASSLDSYNQPQHF

CDR3 length: 15
D gene: TRBD1
J gene: TRBJ1-1
V gene: TRBV18
clone size: .
CDR3 DNA: TGTGCCAGCTCACGCGACAGGGGGTCGAACACTGAAGCTTTCTTT
CDR3 protein: CASSRDRGSNTEAFF

CDR3 length: 13
D gene: .
J gene: TRBJ1-2
V gene: TRBV11-2
clone size: .
CDR3 DNA: TGTGCCAGCAGCTTAGAAATGGGGCATGGCTACACCTTC
CDR3 protein: CASSLEMGHGYTF

CDR3 length: 13
D gene: .
J gene: TRBJ1-2
V gene: TRBV30
clone size: .
CDR3 DNA: TGTGCCTGGATCAGGGGCGCTAACTATGGCTACACCTTC
CDR3 protein: CAWIRGANYGYTF

CDR3 length: 15
D gene: .
J gene: TRBJ1-6
V gene: TRBV5-4
clone size: .
CDR3 DNA: TGTGCCAGCAGCACATCGAGCTCCTATAATTCACCCCTCCACTTT
CDR3 protein: CASSTSSSYNSPLHF

CDR3 length: 16
D gene: .
J gene: TRBJ1-5
V gene: TRBV4-2
clone size: .
CDR3 DNA: TGTGCCAGCAGCCAAGGGGTCGGCGCACCGAATCAGCCCCAGCATTTT
CDR3 protein: CASSQGVGAPNQPQHF

CDR3 length: 17
D gene: TRBD1
J gene: TRBJ1-5
V gene: TRBV6-1
clone size: .
CDR3 DNA: TGTGCCAGCAGTGACGGACAGGGGGCATGGAGCAATCAGCCCCAGCATTTT
CDR3 protein: CASSDGQGAWSNQPQHF

CDR3 length: 12
D gene: .
J gene: TRBJ2-5
V gene: TRBV21-1
clone size: .
CDR3 DNA: TGTGCCAGCAGCAGACGAGAGGGGACCCAGTACTTC
CDR3 protein: CASSRREGTQYF

CDR3 length: 15
D gene: .
J gene: TRBJ2-1
V gene: TRBV3-1/TRBV3-2
clone size: .
CDR3 DNA: TGTGCCAGCAGCCAGGGGTCAGGTCTATACAATGAGCAGTTCTTC
CDR3 protein: CASSQGSGLYNEQFF

CDR3 length: 15
D gene: .
J gene: TRBJ2-2
V gene: TRBV21-1
clone size: .
CDR3 DNA: TGTGCCACCCGCCGGGAGCGGGGGGTAACCGGGGAGCTGTTTTTT
CDR3 protein: CATRRERGVTGELFF

CDR3 length: 16
D gene: .
J gene: TRBJ1-5
V gene: TRBV4-1
clone size: .
CDR3 DNA: TGCGCCAGCAGCCAAGATCCGGGACCCATTAATCAGCCCCAGCATTTT
CDR3 protein: CASSQDPGPINQPQHF

CDR3 length: 15
D gene: TRBD2
J gene: TRBJ2-1
V gene: TRBV2
clone size: .
CDR3 DNA: TGTGCCAGCAGTGGCACTAGCGGGAGTACCAATGAGCAGTTCTTC
CDR3 protein: CASSGTSGSTNEQFF

CDR3 length: 15
D gene: .
J gene: TRBJ1-5
V gene: TRBV28
clone size: .
CDR3 DNA: TGTGCCAGCAGCCCCGACAGAGAGGGCAATCAGCCCCAGCATTTT
CDR3 protein: CASSPDREGNQPQHF

CDR3 length: 16
D gene: .
J gene: TRBJ1-4
V gene: TRBV28
clone size: .
CDR3 DNA: TGTGCCAGCAGTTACCGCGGGGGGCGATCGGATGAAAAACTGTTTTTT
CDR3 protein: CASSYRGGRSDEKLFF

CDR3 length: 13
D gene: .
J gene: TRBJ1-5
V gene: TRBV5-1
clone size: .
CDR3 DNA: TGCGCCAGCAGCTTAGGGGGTTTACAGCCCCAGCATTTT
CDR3 protein: CASSLGGLQPQHF

CDR3 length: 11
D gene: .
J gene: TRBJ1-1
V gene: TRBV20-1
clone size: few
CDR3 DNA: TGCATCACGTGGGAGAACACTGAAGCTTTCTTT
CDR3 protein: CITWENTEAFF

CDR3 length: 15
D gene: .
J gene: TRBJ2-7
V gene: TRBV28
clone size: .
CDR3 DNA: TGTGCCAGCAGTTTATCTTCCCAGGGACTTGGCGAGCAGTACTTC
CDR3 protein: CASSLSSQGLGEQYF

CDR3 length: 13
D gene: .
J gene: TRBJ2-7
V gene: TRBV2
clone size: many
CDR3 DNA: TGTGCCAGCAGCTTGGAGACCTCCTACGAGCAGTACTTC
CDR3 protein: CASSLETSYEQYF

CDR3 length: 14
D gene: .
J gene: TRBJ2-3
V gene: TRBV6-6
clone size: .
CDR3 DNA: TGTGCCAGCACCCACCCCCCCGAAGGGGATACGCAGTATTTT
CDR3 protein: CASTHPPEGDTQYF

CDR3 length: 14
D gene: .
J gene: TRBJ1-6
V gene: TRBV6-5
clone size: .
CDR3 DNA: TGTGCCAGCAGTTATGGAACTCTCGGTTCACCCCTCCACTTT
CDR3 protein: CASSYGTLGSPLHF

CDR3 length: 14
D gene: .
J gene: TRBJ2-3
V gene: TRBV7-9
clone size: once
CDR3 DNA: TGTGCCAGCAGCAGTAGCGGTGGCACAGATACGCAGTATTTT
CDR3 protein: CASSSSGGTDTQYF